One and the same sample provided the 10 T cell receptor beta chains below, sequenced in a study of response to subunit inactivated influenza vaccine. TCRdb redid the calling of the RT-PCR reads with MiXCR, one entry per CDR3 protein. The repertoire holds about 650,000 distinct CDR3 sequences, with approximately 14% as singletons. The specimen comprised PBMCs from blood, sampled less than 15 days before vaccination. Receptors originate from a man aged 45-60 years who received an inactivated influenza vaccine.

This clonotype has more than one count but fewer than ten. J is TRBJ1-5 and V is TRBV20-1; possibly TRBD1 for D (5 bases). V shed 6 bases and J shed 0 bases, with 9 bases lying between them. Germline V gives CDR1 DFQATT, CDR2 SNEGSKA (reference sequence). The CDR3 runs to 13 residues. The CDR3 DNA follows: TGCAGTGCCATCGACAGTAGCAATCAGCCCCAGCATTTT. Translated: CSAIDSSNQPQHF.

Here the CDR3 reads CASSPGGTFYEQYF. The CDR3 DNA sequence: TGTGCCAGCAGCCCAGGGGGGACATTCTACGAGCAGTACTTC. The gene calls are TRBV7-9 and TRBJ2-7; a possible D gene is TRBD1 (7 bases). The germline V gene encodes CDR1 SEHNR and CDR2 FQNEAQ (reference sequence). The ends were cut back, 5 bases at V and 3 bases at J, with 14 bases in the middle. There are 14 residues in the CDR3.

There are many counts of this clonotype. The V and J genes are TRBV15 and TRBJ2-2, with 10 nucleotides matching TRBD2. Germline V lookup: CDR1 LNHNV, CDR2 YYDKDF (reference sequence). The CDR3 sequence is 15 residues long. The V and J ends lost 5 bases and 6 bases, in that order; junction bases with no gene match: 6. The CDR3 sequence is CATSPRTSGAGELFF. The CDR3 region has the DNA TGTGCCACCAGCCCGCGGACTAGCGGCGCCGGGGAGCTGTTTTTT.

This clonotype was observed a few times. The chain has TRBV6-1 and TRBJ1-1; 9 nucleotides match TRBD1. This CDR3 contains 13 residues. V gave up 10 bases and J gave up 1 base; unmatched junction bases: 4. Per the germline V gene, CDR1 is MNHNS and CDR2 is SASEGT. CDR3 in amino acids: CATQGARNTEAFF. The CDR3 DNA reads as TGTGCCACACAGGGGGCGAGGAACACTGAAGCTTTCTTT.

This clonotype was recorded at least ten times. The chain carries TRBV29-1 and TRBJ2-5; 8 positions match TRBD1. This CDR3 has 13 residues. Germline CDR1 SQVTM, CDR2 ANQGSEA. With 3 bases clipped from V and 8 bases from J, the junction kept 8 bases outside the gene matches. CDR3 coding DNA: TGCAGCGTTGACCTGGGACAGGAGCTAACCCAGTACTTC. It specifies CSVDLGQELTQYF.

The chain uses TRBV6-1 and TRBJ1-2; weak D call: TRBD1 (5 bases). The CDR3 length is 16 residues. V shed 2 bases and J shed 1 base, with 14 bases lying between them. CDR1 is MNHNS, CDR2 SASEGT, per germline. CDR3 in DNA: TGTGCCAGCAGTGAACTACAGGAAGCCTTTAACTATGGCTACACCTTC. Translation: CASSELQEAFNYGYTF.

This clonotype has at least ten counts. The rearrangement links TRBV20-1 to TRBJ2-3; TRBD2 matches at 8 bases. Trimming at V came to 6 bases and at J to 1 base, leaving 12 bases not matched to a gene. The germline V gene encodes CDR1 DFQATT and CDR2 SNEGSKA (reference sequence). The CDR3 totals 16 residues. The CDR3 loop reads CSANKARGGRTDTQYF. The DNA for the CDR3 is TGCAGTGCCAACAAAGCCCGGGGGGGCCGCACAGATACGCAGTATTTT.

This clonotype has a count of ten or more. This chain connects TRBV12-3 or TRBV12-4 to TRBJ2-7, with TRBD1 matching over 10 bases. The CDR3 contains 13 residues. The junction had 0 bases not matched to a gene; V was cut back by 5 bases and J by 2 bases. DNA of the CDR3: TGTGCCAGCAGTGACAGGGGGCCCTACGAGCAGTACTTC. Protein product: CASSDRGPYEQYF.

The sample holds a few counts of this clonotype. J is TRBJ2-7 and V is TRBV9, with D maybe TRBD1 (6 bases). V shed 5 bases and J shed 5 bases, with 26 bases lying between them. Per the germline V gene, CDR1 is SGDLS and CDR2 is YYNGEE. This CDR3 has 17 residues. CDR3 bases: TGTGCCAGCAGTCCGAGACAGGCTGTATTGCGCGAAAACGAGCAGTACTTC. It codes for CASSPRQAVLRENEQYF.

The chain employs TRBV4-2 and TRBJ1-2; 9 bases map to TRBD1. The CDR3 contains 15 residues. Germline CDR1 is LGHNA and CDR2 is YNFKEQ. Unmatched junction bases numbered 8, after V lost 3 bases and J lost 6 bases. The CDR3 DNA reads as TGTGCCAGCAGCCACCCGGGACAGGGAACAGATGGCTACACCTTC. It yields the protein CASSHPGQGTDGYTF.